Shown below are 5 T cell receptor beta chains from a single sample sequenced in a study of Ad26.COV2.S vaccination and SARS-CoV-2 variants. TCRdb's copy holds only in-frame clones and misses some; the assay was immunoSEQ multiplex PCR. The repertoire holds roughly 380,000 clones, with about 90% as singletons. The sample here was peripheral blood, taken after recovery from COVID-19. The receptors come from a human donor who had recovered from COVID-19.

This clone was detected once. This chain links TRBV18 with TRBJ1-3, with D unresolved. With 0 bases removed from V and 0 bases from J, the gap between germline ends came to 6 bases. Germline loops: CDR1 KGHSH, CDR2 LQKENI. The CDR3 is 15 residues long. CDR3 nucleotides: TGTGCCAGCTCACCACCGGGAGTCTCTGGAAACACCATATATTTT. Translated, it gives CASSPPGVSGNTIYF.

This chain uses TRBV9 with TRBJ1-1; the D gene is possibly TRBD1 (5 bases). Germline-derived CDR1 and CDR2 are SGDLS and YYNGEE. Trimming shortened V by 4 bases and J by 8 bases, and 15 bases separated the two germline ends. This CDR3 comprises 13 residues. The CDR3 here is CASSSGTLREAFF. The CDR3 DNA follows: TGTGCCAGCAGCTCAGGGACCCTACGGGAAGCTTTCTTT.

In DNA, the CDR3 is TGTGCCAGCCTCTTAAGAATTGGGAAGCGGCCGTACAATGAGCAGTTCTTC. Translated: CASLLRIGKRPYNEQFF. This chain uses TRBV2 with TRBJ2-1, with D tentatively TRBD2 (5 bases). Germline loops: CDR1 SNHLY, CDR2 FYNNEI. Trimming shortened V by 8 bases and J by 4 bases, and 24 bases separated the two germline ends. The CDR3 length is 17 residues.

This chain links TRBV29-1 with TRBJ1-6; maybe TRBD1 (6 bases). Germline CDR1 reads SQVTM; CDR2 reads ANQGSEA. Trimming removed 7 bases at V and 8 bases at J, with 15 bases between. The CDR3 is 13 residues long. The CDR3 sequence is CSAKTGFDSPLHF. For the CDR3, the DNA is TGCAGCGCTAAAACAGGGTTTGATTCACCCCTCCACTTT.

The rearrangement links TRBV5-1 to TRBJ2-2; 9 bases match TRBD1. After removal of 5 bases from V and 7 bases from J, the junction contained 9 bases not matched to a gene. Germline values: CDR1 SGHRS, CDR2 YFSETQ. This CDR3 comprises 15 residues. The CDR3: CASSTGQGVNGELFF. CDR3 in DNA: TGCGCCAGCAGTACGGGACAGGGAGTCAACGGGGAGCTGTTTTTT.